These 21 T cell receptor beta chains share one sample of origin, sequenced in a study of blood T cells in healthy people across ages. A second PCR, run for roughly 7 to 12 cycles, used a sample-barcoded 5' primer plus a J-beta primer mix. TCRdb called the 5' RACE reads again in MiXCR, with one record for every CDR3 protein. The repertoire includes under 1,000,000 distinct CDR3 sequences, 46% of them detected once, and around 18% sits in the top ten. Input material: blood. The receptors originated from a man at least 80 years old in good health.

This rearrangement joins TRBV27 to TRBJ1-2, with D unclear. Per germline, CDR1 MNHEY and CDR2 SMNVEV (reference sequence). V lost 6 bases and J lost 4, with 18 bases in between. The CDR3 has 15 residues. The CDR3: CASSQTPAPLYGYTF. CDR3 nucleotides: TGTGCCAGCAGCCAGACACCTGCCCCACTCTATGGCTACACCTTC.

This clonotype was detected a few times. The chain couples TRBV20-1 to TRBJ2-5, with D perhaps TRBD1 (6 bases). V lost 3 bases and J 1 base, leaving 12 bases between the germline ends. Germline V gives CDR1 DFQATT, CDR2 SNEGSKA (reference sequence). This CDR3 contains 14 residues. In nucleotides, the CDR3 is TGCAGTGCTAGTGTGGCGACAGGCCAAGAGACCCAGTACTTC. This encodes CSASVATGQETQYF.

This clonotype appeared a few times. This chain connects TRBV5-1 to TRBJ2-7; 10 bases are a match to TRBD1. The CDR3 runs to 15 residues. CDR1 and CDR2 from the germline V gene are SGHRS and YFSETQ. The V and J ends lost 4 bases and 5 bases, in that order; junction bases with no gene match: 9. The CDR3: CASSNPRDRGNEQYF. The DNA for the CDR3 is TGCGCCAGCAGCAACCCTCGGGACAGGGGAAACGAGCAGTACTTC.

The rearrangement uses TRBV6-1 and TRBJ2-1; the match to TRBD1 covers 8 bases. Germline V gene lookup returns CDR1 MNHNS and CDR2 SASEGT. The trim removed 7 bases at V and 0 bases at J, leaving 2 bases unmatched. CDR3 length equals 14 residues. For the CDR3, the DNA is TGTGCCAGCAAACAGGGGGTCTCCTACAATGAGCAGTTCTTC. It is translated as CASKQGVSYNEQFF.

This chain links TRBV2 with TRBJ2-5, with D hard to call. Germline CDR1 SNHLY, CDR2 FYNNEI. V was clipped by 8 bases and J by 1 base, with 8 bases between them. The CDR3 length is 12 residues. The CDR3, as DNA: TGTGCCAGCGACGCGTTCCAAGAGACCCAGTACTTC. Its protein is CASDAFQETQYF.

In this sample, this clonotype turned up a few times. The chain is built from TRBV4-2 and TRBJ2-7; 7 nucleotides match TRBD2. The CDR3 runs to 15 residues. CDR1 is LGHNA, CDR2 YNFKEQ, per germline. V trimming: 3 bases; J trimming: 2 bases; junction bases outside the gene matches: 7. The CDR3 region has the DNA TGTGCCAGCAGCCAGGGTAGCGGGTTGGCCTACGAGCAGTACTTC. It is translated as CASSQGSGLAYEQYF.

This clonotype was observed a handful of times. J is TRBJ1-4 and V is TRBV5-1; 8 positions agree with TRBD1. Trimming cost V 4 bases and J 0 bases; bases outside gene matches: 8. This CDR3 spans 17 amino acids. CDR1 is SGHRS and CDR2 is YFSETQ in the germline V gene. The DNA of the CDR3 is TGCGCCAGCAGCATGGGACAGGTCTCAGCAACTAATGAAAAACTGTTTTTT. This sequence encodes CASSMGQVSATNEKLFF. The variable domain in full, completed from reference TRBV5-1 and TRBJ1-4, reads KAGVTQTPRYLIKTRGQQVTLSCSPISGHRSVSWYQQTPGQGLQFLFEYFSETQRNKGNFPGRFSGRQFSNSRSEMNVSTLELGDSALYLCASSMGQVSATNEKLFFGSGTQLSVL.

Details on this clonotype: Possible read error: a much larger clone is one base away. The chain recombines TRBV6-2 or TRBV6-3 with TRBJ2-2; 15 bases line up with TRBD2. This CDR3 has 14 amino acids. From germline, CDR1 is MNHEY and CDR2 SVGEGT. The junction had 0 bases not matched to a gene; V was cut back by 6 bases and J by 7 bases. The CDR3 coding sequence is TGTGCCAGCAGGGGACTAGCGGGAGGCGGGGAGCTGTTTTTT. Residues: CASRGLAGGGELFF.

The CDR3 protein is CSASNLNEQFF. The CDR3 DNA is TGCAGTGCTAGTAACCTGAATGAGCAGTTCTTC. This chain uses TRBV20-1 with TRBJ2-1, with unresolved D. The CDR3 consists of 11 residues. Between the trimmed V and J ends, which lost 3 bases and 7 bases, there was a span of 7 bases. Germline V CDR1 and CDR2: DFQATT, SNEGSKA (reference sequence).

This clonotype was seen a handful of times. This may stem from a read error, because a much larger clone lies one nucleotide away. The CDR3 is CASSDQDTPEFGEQFF. In nucleotides, the CDR3 is TGCGCCAGCAGCGACCAGGACACCCCGGAGTTTGGTGAGCAGTTCTTC. The chain uses TRBV10-1 and TRBJ2-1, with D tentatively TRBD1 (5 bases). This CDR3 has 16 residues. The germline gives CDR1 WNHNN, CDR2 SYGVQD (reference sequence). The V end lost 6 bases, the J end lost 9 bases, and 24 bases lay between the germline ends.

The chain employs TRBV10-3 and TRBJ1-1, with no clear D. CDR3 length equals 13 residues. Per the germline V gene, CDR1 is ENHRY and CDR2 is SYGVKD. Trimming shortened V by 4 bases and J by 4 bases, and 10 bases separated the two germline ends. The CDR3 spells CAISGSSATEAFF. The CDR3 DNA sequence: TGTGCCATCAGTGGGAGTTCAGCCACTGAAGCTTTCTTT.

In its sample, this clonotype was seen many times. The chain recombines TRBV5-4 with TRBJ2-7; D tentatively reads TRBD1 or TRBD2 (5 bases each). Germline assignment: CDR1 SGHNT and CDR2 YYREEE (reference sequence). Trimming cost V 4 bases and J 5 bases, with 19 bases left between them. The CDR3 length is 15 residues. As DNA, the CDR3 is TGTGCCAGCAGCACCGGGACCTATCAGGGCAACGAGCAGTACTTC. Translation: CASSTGTYQGNEQYF.

This clonotype showed up many times. This chain links TRBV7-2 with TRBJ2-5; perhaps TRBD2 as D (6 bases). Trimming removed 6 bases at V and 5 bases at J, with 13 bases between. CDR3 length equals 13 residues. Germline lookup yields CDR1 SGHTA and CDR2 FQGNSA. The CDR3 DNA reads as TGTGCCAGCAGGCTCGCGGGATTGGAGACCCAGTACTTC. This encodes CASRLAGLETQYF.

The chain is built from TRBV20-1 and TRBJ2-1; D is possibly TRBD1 or TRBD2 (5 bases each). Looked up from germline, CDR1 is DFQATT and CDR2 is SNEGSKA (reference sequence). CDR3 length equals 15 residues. The V end lost 2 bases, the J end lost 0 bases, and 11 bases lay between the germline ends. CDR3 coding DNA: TGCAGTGCTAGAATATTGGGGGTCTCCTACAATGAGCAGTTCTTC. It is translated as CSARILGVSYNEQFF.

V is TRBV9 and J is TRBJ2-4; no clear D gene. The DNA end favors TRBJ2-7, so the J call may be wrong. Germline V CDR1 and CDR2: SGDLS, YYNGEE. The CDR3 totals 14 residues. The CDR3 DNA follows: TGTGCCAGCAGCGTAAGCCCGGTTACCTACGAGCAGTACTTC. Its protein is CASSVSPVTYEQYF.

This clonotype was seen only once. The chain has TRBV5-5 and TRBJ2-2; the match to TRBD2 covers 7 bases. Losses at the gene ends were 4 bases for V and 5 bases for J; bases not matched to a gene: 11. The length of the CDR3 is 16 residues. CDR1 and CDR2 from the germline V gene are SGHKS and YYEKEE (reference sequence). DNA of the CDR3: TGTGCCAGCAGCAGGGAGGGAGGGGCTCATACCGGGGAGCTGTTTTTT. Translating gives CASSREGGAHTGELFF.

The gene calls are TRBV20-1 and TRBJ2-2; 11 bases map to TRBD2. J gave up 5 bases and V 0 bases, and 5 bases lay outside the gene matches. Germline CDR1 and CDR2: DFQATT and SNEGSKA (reference sequence). This CDR3 is built from 16 residues. DNA of the CDR3: TGCAGTGCTAGAGATCGACTAGCGGGGTCAACCGGGGAGCTGTTTTTT. Translating gives CSARDRLAGSTGELFF.

The rearrangement links TRBV19 to TRBJ2-6, with 8 bases aligning to TRBD1. The CDR3 covers 15 residues. V was clipped by 6 bases and J by 4 bases; unmatched bases: 5. Germline V gene data show CDR1 as LNHDA and CDR2 as SQIVND (reference sequence). For the CDR3, the DNA is TGTGCCAGTAGGCTGACAGGGGTGGGGGCCAACGTCCTGACTTTC. Translation gives CASRLTGVGANVLTF.

The V call is TRBV12-3 or TRBV12-4, the J call TRBJ2-5; 13 nucleotides match TRBD2. This CDR3 is built from 13 residues. The ends lost 10 bases at V and 11 bases at J; junction bases unmatched: 10. CDR3 loop: CATGLAGFYEQYF. The CDR3 nucleotides are TGTGCCACGGGACTAGCGGGATTCTATGAGCAGTACTTC.

This clonotype has just a few counts. V and J are TRBV7-3 and TRBJ2-7, with 11 bases fitting TRBD2. Germline CDR1 reads SGHTA; CDR2 reads FQGTGA. This CDR3 has 15 amino acids. The ends lost 5 bases at V and 3 bases at J; junction bases unmatched: 6. CDR3 residues: CASSPGLAAFYEQYF. CDR3 in DNA: TGTGCCAGCAGCCCGGGACTAGCGGCCTTCTACGAGCAGTACTTC.

The chain is built from TRBV12-3 or TRBV12-4 and TRBJ2-2, with 9 bases aligning to TRBD2. V dropped 9 bases and J dropped 6; count of bases not matched to a gene: 11. The CDR3 spans 15 residues. DNA for the CDR3: TGTGCCAGGGACCCCCGCGGGAGGGCCTCCGGGGAGCTGTTTTTT. The encoded protein is CARDPRGRASGELFF.